A selection of T cell receptor beta chains follows, all from one sample in a study of T-cell memory formation after mild COVID-19. Each CDR3 protein gets one entry after TCRdb re-called the 5' RACE reads with MiXCR. The data hold 300,000 to 350,000 distinct CDR3 sequences, with 10% to 15% observed a single time. Sequenced material: PBMCs or a T cell subset sorted from them (not recorded which). The receptor source for this set is a man between 18 and 29 years old who had mild COVID-19 (a few samples of this study predate the infection). Cell type and time point are not known. The CDR3 runs from the conserved cysteine through the conserved F or W. The D gene is left open where the match is weak. Only some rows state a clone size, as once, few, many or a class for expanded clones.

v_gene	abundance	j_gene	d_gene	CDR3nt	CDR3aa
TRBV4-3	few	TRBJ2-7	-	TGCGCCAGCAGCCAAGAGAGTAGCGGCTCCTACGAGCAGTACTTC	CASSQESSGSYEQYF
TRBV29-1	few	TRBJ2-1	TRBD2	TGCAGCACCCGCTTTAGCGGGGGGGCTTACAATGAGCAGTTCTTC	CSTRFSGGAYNEQFF
TRBV7-3	many	TRBJ2-2	-	TGTGCCAGCAGCTTACCCCGACAGACCGGGGAGCTGTTTTTT	CASSLPRQTGELFF
TRBV10-2	few	TRBJ1-1	-	TGCGCCAGCAGTTCCGTAGGAATAAGAGCTTTCTTT	CASSSVGIRAFF
TRBV6-2/TRBV6-3	-	TRBJ2-5	-	TGTGCCAGCAGTTACTACACGTGGGACGCCCAAGAGACCCAGTACTTC	CASSYYTWDAQETQYF
TRBV6-5	-	TRBJ2-1	TRBD2	TGTGCCAGCAGACCACTCCAACTCCTAGCGGGGGGGGTCAATGAGCAGTTCTTC	CASRPLQLLAGGVNEQFF
TRBV6-2/TRBV6-3	few	TRBJ1-1	TRBD1	TGTGCCAGCAGCCCGGGGCCGGACAGGCCCGACACTGAAGCTTTCTTT	CASSPGPDRPDTEAFF
TRBV6-6	-	TRBJ1-1	-	TGTGCCAGCAGTTACCAGACGGCCGTGAACACTGAAGCTTTCTTT	CASSYQTAVNTEAFF
TRBV4-1	-	TRBJ2-3	-	TGCGCCAGCAGCCAAGTAAGTGGAGACCACCGTGCAGATACGCAGTATTTT	CASSQVSGDHRADTQYF
TRBV7-7	few	TRBJ2-2	-	TGTGCTAGTCGGAGCCCGAACACCGGGGAGCTGTTTTTT	CASRSPNTGELFF
TRBV5-1	-	TRBJ2-2	-	TGCGCCAGCAGCCCGCTGGTGGGCCCGAACACCGGGGAGCTGTTTTTT	CASSPLVGPNTGELFF
TRBV7-9	few	TRBJ2-5	-	TGTGCCAGCAGCTCACAGCTAGACAGCACCCAAGAGACCCAGTACTTC	CASSSQLDSTQETQYF
TRBV6-1	-	TRBJ2-3	TRBD2	TGTGCCAGCAGTGAGGTTGGCGGGGGAAGGACAGATACGCAGTATTTT	CASSEVGGGRTDTQYF
TRBV7-6	many	TRBJ1-3	-	TGTGCCAGCAGCCCGCGCCCCTCTGGAAACACCATATATTTT	CASSPRPSGNTIYF
TRBV5-1	-	TRBJ2-1	TRBD2	TGCGCCAGCAGCTTGGAGGGACTAGCGCAGGCGGGGGAGCAGTTCTTC	CASSLEGLAQAGEQFF
TRBV2	-	TRBJ2-2	TRBD2	TGTGCCAGCAGTGAAGGGGGACTAGCCAACACCGGGGAGCTGTTTTTT	CASSEGGLANTGELFF
TRBV6-9	-	TRBJ2-7	-	TGTGCCAGCAGCTCCCACCGGGACACCACCTACGAGCAGTACTTC	CASSSHRDTTYEQYF
TRBV4-1	few	TRBJ1-1	TRBD1	TGCGCCAGCAGCCAATTCGGGACAGGGCCTTTTAACACTGAAGCTTTCTTT	CASSQFGTGPFNTEAFF
TRBV20-1	few	TRBJ2-3	-	TGCAGCCTAGGCAGGAGCACAGATACGCAGTATTTT	CSLGRSTDTQYF
TRBV9	many	TRBJ1-3	-	TGTGCCAGCAGCGTCTTCGGGCTCGGAAACACCATATATTTT	CASSVFGLGNTIYF
TRBV12-3/TRBV12-4	-	TRBJ1-5	-	TGTGCCAGCAGGCCCGGGACCGGAGTAAATCAGCCCCAGCATTTT	CASRPGTGVNQPQHF
TRBV5-4	few	TRBJ1-6	TRBD1	TGTGCCAGCAGCTTGGCCCCAGGGACAGGTTCACCCCTCCACTTT	CASSLAPGTGSPLHF
TRBV7-6	-	TRBJ2-7	TRBD2	TGTGCCAGCAGCCCCGGGACTAGGAGTTCCTACGAGCAGTACTTC	CASSPGTRSSYEQYF
TRBV27	-	TRBJ2-3	-	TGTGCCAGCAGTTTATCAATGGTCACCATCACAGATACGCAGTATTTT	CASSLSMVTITDTQYF
TRBV14	-	TRBJ2-3	-	TGTGCCAGCAGCCAAGAAGGGCTACCTACGCAGTATTTT	CASSQEGLPTQYF
TRBV7-2	-	TRBJ1-6	-	TGTGCCAGCAGCGGCGAATCAACCTATAATTCACCCCTCCACTTT	CASSGESTYNSPLHF
TRBV20-1	-	TRBJ2-5	-	TGCAGTGCTAATCTCTATGGCGGGGGCATCCAAGAGACCCAGTACTTC	CSANLYGGGIQETQYF
TRBV7-3	few	TRBJ2-1	-	TGTGCCAGCAGCCCACTGCAGGGGCCTGGTGAGCAGTTCTTC	CASSPLQGPGEQFF
TRBV7-8	few	TRBJ1-1	TRBD1	TGTGCCAGCAGCTTAGCTTGGACAGGGTACACTGAAGCTTTCTTT	CASSLAWTGYTEAFF
TRBV5-1	few	TRBJ1-2	-	TGCGCCAGCAGCCCGGGCGGGGGGGACCTCTATGGCTACACCTTC	CASSPGGGDLYGYTF
TRBV12-3/TRBV12-4	few	TRBJ1-4	-	TGTGCCAGCACTTCCTCCGGGGGGATGTCAGCTAATGAAAAACTGTTTTTT	CASTSSGGMSANEKLFF
TRBV7-9	-	TRBJ1-2	-	TGTGCCAGCAGCTCGCCAGGGAAGGGTGGCTACACCTTC	CASSSPGKGGYTF
TRBV19	-	TRBJ1-6	-	TGTGCCAGTAGGGCCTCGAGTGTTCGGAGCTCCTATAATTCACCCCTCCACTTT	CASRASSVRSSYNSPLHF
TRBV20-1	many	TRBJ2-3	TRBD2	TGCAGTGCCGGGACTAGCGGCACAGATACGCAGTATTTT	CSAGTSGTDTQYF
TRBV6-2/TRBV6-3	-	TRBJ1-1	-	TGTGCCAGCAGAACCGACAGGATGTCTTTCTTT	CASRTDRMSFF
TRBV5-1	-	TRBJ1-3	TRBD1	TGCGCCAGCAGCTTGAGGAGCCTGGACAGGGGACATGGAAACACCATATATTTT	CASSLRSLDRGHGNTIYF
TRBV5-1	-	TRBJ2-3	-	TGCGCCAGCAGATCGGCAGATACGCAGTATTTT	CASRSADTQYF